This TCR beta chain was obtained from a study of T cells in Graves' hyperthyroidism and ophthalmopathy. Study background: Staff took peripheral blood when the initial diagnosis was made, before any treatment began. Whole-study results and caveats: Ophthalmopathy prediction by the model preceded onset by a median roughly 6 months.

In this sample, this clonotype turned up many times. Its specificity is unknown. Uncontrolled infection, other autoimmune disease, pregnancy or lactation barred patients from enrollment. This CDR3 is 17 amino acids long. Trimming removed 6 bases from V and 1 base from J; junction bases left unmatched: 10. The germline V gene encodes CDR1 SNHLY and CDR2 FYNNEI. RNA transcripts yielded amplified TCR beta CDR3 regions. HTBI primers were used for first-round RT-PCR of the TCR CDR3. TCRdb re-analysed the multiplex PCR reads in MiXCR, keeping a single row per CDR3 protein. This sample yields hundreds of thousands of distinct CDR3 sequences, of which 12% to 15% are seen a single time; roughly 10% belongs to the top ten.

Source material: blood. The receptor was derived from a young woman with Graves' hyperthyroidism. V and J are TRBV2 and TRBJ2-7; 12 positions match TRBD2. In nucleotides, the CDR3 is TGTGCCAGCAGCGGGACTAGCGGGTTGCAGCCTTCCTACGAGCAGTACTTC. Its protein is CASSGTSGLQPSYEQYF.